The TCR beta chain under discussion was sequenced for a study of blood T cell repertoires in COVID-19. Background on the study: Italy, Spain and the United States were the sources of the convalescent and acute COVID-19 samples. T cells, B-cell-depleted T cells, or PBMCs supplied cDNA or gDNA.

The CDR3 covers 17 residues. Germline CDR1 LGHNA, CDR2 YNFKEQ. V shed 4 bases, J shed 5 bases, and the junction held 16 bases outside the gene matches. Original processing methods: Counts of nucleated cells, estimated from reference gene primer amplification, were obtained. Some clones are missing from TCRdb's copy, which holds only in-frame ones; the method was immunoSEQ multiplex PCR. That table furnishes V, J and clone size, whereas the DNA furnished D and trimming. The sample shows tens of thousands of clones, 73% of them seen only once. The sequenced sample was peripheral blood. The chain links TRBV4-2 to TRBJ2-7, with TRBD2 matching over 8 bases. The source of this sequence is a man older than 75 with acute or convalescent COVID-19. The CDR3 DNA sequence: TGTGCCAGCAGCCCCCAGGCTAGCGGGTATCTAACCGACGAGCAGTACTTC. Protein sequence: CASSPQASGYLTDEQYF.